A selection of T cell receptor beta chains follows, all from one sample in a study of blood T cell repertoires in COVID-19. The table came from immunoSEQ multiplex PCR; TCRdb's copy has only in-frame clones and leaves some out. The top ten clones hold about 1% of a sample with approximately 100,000 clones, approximately 89% of them seen once. Sequenced input: peripheral blood. These receptors were collected from a man aged 55 to 70 with acute or convalescent COVID-19. CDR3s include the opening cysteine and the closing phenylalanine or tryptophan. The D gene is left open where the match is weak. For some rows the clone size is stated as once, few or many, or as a class when expanded; others skip it.

>.|TRBJ1-1|TRBV19|.
TGTGCCAGTAGTATAGAAAGGAGGGGTGAAGCTTTCTTT
CASSIERRGEAFF
>.|TRBJ1-5|TRBV2|TRBD1
TGTGCCAGCAGTGGACAGGGGCTTAATCAGCCCCAGCATTTT
CASSGQGLNQPQHF
>few|TRBJ2-4|TRBV19|.
TGTGCCAGTAGTATTCGCGGGGGCCGCGTTACCAAAAACATTCAGTACTTC
CASSIRGGRVTKNIQYF
>.|TRBJ1-1|TRBV6-5|.
TGTGCCAGCAGAAAAAAGGGGCACACTGAAGCTTTCTTT
CASRKKGHTEAFF
>.|TRBJ2-7|TRBV30|.
TGTGCCTGGGGGGGGAGTAACTACGAGCAGTACTTC
CAWGGSNYEQYF
>.|TRBJ2-1|TRBV6-4|TRBD2
TGTGCCAGCAGTGCAATAGCGGGCCCGGGGAATGAGCAGTTCTTC
CASSAIAGPGNEQFF
>.|TRBJ2-5|TRBV5-1|TRBD2
TGCGCCAGCAGCTTGGGGGCGGGAGGACGACAAGAGACCCAGTACTTC
CASSLGAGGRQETQYF
>.|TRBJ1-1|TRBV18|TRBD1
TGTGCCAGCTCACTCGAGGGGGCAAGGAACACTGAAGCTTTCTTT
CASSLEGARNTEAFF
>.|TRBJ1-5|TRBV4-2|.
TGTGCCAGCAGCCCGTTAGCGGGGCCTGAGCCCAATCAGCCCCAGCATTTT
CASSPLAGPEPNQPQHF
>.|TRBJ2-5|TRBV2|TRBD1
TGTGCCAGCAGTGGACAGGGTCCGAGGGAGACCCAGTACTTC
CASSGQGPRETQYF
>.|TRBJ1-4|TRBV7-2|TRBD1
TGTGCCAGCAGTTCCGACAGGGCGGATGAAAAACTGTTTTTT
CASSSDRADEKLFF
>.|TRBJ1-4|TRBV7-8|.
TGTGCCAGCAGCTCCGGACAGCAGGGTGAAAAACTGTTTTTT
CASSSGQQGEKLFF
>.|TRBJ2-4|TRBV28|.
TGTGCCATACGGGGGTCGGGCAAAAACATTCAGTACTTC
CAIRGSGKNIQYF
>.|TRBJ2-1|TRBV12-5|TRBD2
TGTGCTAGTGGCCGGGGTAGCGGGATTGGCCATGAGCAGTTCTTC
CASGRGSGIGHEQFF
>.|TRBJ1-5|TRBV7-6|TRBD1
TGTGCCAGCAGCCCAGGGACAGGGGCCGCTTTCAATCAGCCCCAGCATTTT
CASSPGTGAAFNQPQHF
>.|TRBJ1-1|TRBV11-2|.
TGTGCCAGCAGCTTGGACAGACTGAACACTGAAGCTTTCTTT
CASSLDRLNTEAFF
>.|TRBJ2-2|TRBV11-3|TRBD2
TGTGCCAGCAGCGCGTTTCTAGCGGACGGGGAGCTGTTTTTT
CASSAFLADGELFF
>.|TRBJ1-2|TRBV5-5|TRBD1
TGTGCCAGCAGCCCCGGACAGGGAACTGGATATGGCTACACCTTC
CASSPGQGTGYGYTF
>.|TRBJ1-1|TRBV5-1|.
TGCGCCAGCAGCAACCAAACTGACAGGGAAGCTTTCTTT
CASSNQTDREAFF
>.|TRBJ2-1|TRBV5-1|TRBD2
TGCGCCAGCAGCTTGGGACTAGCGGGGAACAATGAGCAGTTCTTC
CASSLGLAGNNEQFF
>.|TRBJ1-1|TRBV18|.
TGTGCCAGCTCCTTCTGGGGCCGATCGAACACTGAAGCTTTCTTT
CASSFWGRSNTEAFF
>.|TRBJ2-5|TRBV11-3|TRBD1
TGTGCCAGCAGCTTGAGGGACAGCCAAGAGACCCAGTACTTC
CASSLRDSQETQYF
>.|TRBJ2-3|TRBV5-1|.
TGCGCCAGCAGCCGGGAGACTAGGTCGGATACGCAGTATTTT
CASSRETRSDTQYF
>.|TRBJ2-1|TRBV10-3|TRBD1
TGTGCCATCAGTGAGAGGGGGCGGCGGGACAATGAGCAGTTCTTC
CAISERGRRDNEQFF
>once|TRBJ1-2|TRBV12-5|TRBD1
TGTGCTAGTGGAACCACAGGGGGCTATGGCTACACCTTC
CASGTTGGYGYTF
>.|TRBJ1-1|TRBV6-5|.
TGTGCCAGCAGGTCAGGTACTGAAGCTTTCTTT
CASRSGTEAFF
>.|TRBJ1-4|TRBV5-1|TRBD1
TGCGCCAGCAGCAGAGAGGGGACAGGGGTCAATGAAAAACTGTTTTTT
CASSREGTGVNEKLFF
>.|TRBJ1-6|TRBV5-4|.
TGTGCCACGAAACAGGACCATAATTCACCCCTCCACTTT
CATKQDHNSPLHF
>once|TRBJ2-3|TRBV5-1|.
TGCGCCAGCAGCTTGCTTCCAGGGATGGGGGCTGGCACAGATACGCAGTATTTT
CASSLLPGMGAGTDTQYF
>.|TRBJ2-7|TRBV7-7|TRBD1
TGTGCTAGCAGCTTAGGACAGGGGGACGAGCAGTACTTC
CASSLGQGDEQYF
>.|TRBJ1-1|TRBV11-1|.
TGTGCCAGCAGCAAAGGGAGGGATGAAGCTTTCTTT
CASSKGRDEAFF
>.|TRBJ2-1|TRBV27|.
TGTGCCAGCACCGCCAAGGGGTCCTACAATGAGCAGTTCTTC
CASTAKGSYNEQFF
>.|TRBJ1-1|TRBV5-1|.
TGCGCCAGCAGCCAAGGGGGTGCGGGCACTGAAGCTTTCTTT
CASSQGGAGTEAFF
>.|TRBJ2-1|TRBV27|TRBD2
TGTGCCAGCAGCGGCGGGAGCCTCTCCTACAATGAGCAGTTCTTC
CASSGGSLSYNEQFF
>.|TRBJ2-7|TRBV10-3|TRBD1
TGTGCCATCAGTGAAGGGGACAGGGTAAAGGGGCAGTACTTC
CAISEGDRVKGQYF
>.|TRBJ1-1|TRBV30|.
TGTGCCTGGGACAGGCAAATGAACACTGAAGCTTTCTTT
CAWDRQMNTEAFF
>.|TRBJ2-2|TRBV18|TRBD1
TGTGCCAGCTCACCACTCCGGCCACAGGGGGCCGCCGGGGAGCTGTTTTTT
CASSPLRPQGAAGELFF
>.|TRBJ1-6|TRBV28|.
TGTGCCAGCACCCTATCGTCATCCGGGTCACCCCTCCACTTT
CASTLSSSGSPLHF
>.|TRBJ1-3|TRBV19|.
TGTGCCAGTAGTATGAGGGTTTCCGGAAACACCATATATTTT
CASSMRVSGNTIYF
>.|TRBJ2-1|TRBV24-1|.
TGTGCCACCAGTGACCCCAATCTTTGGCCCGGGAATGAGCAGTTCTTC
CATSDPNLWPGNEQFF
>.|TRBJ1-2|TRBV6-5|TRBD1
TGTGCCAGCAGAATACAGGGGGCGCCCGGCTACACCTTC
CASRIQGAPGYTF
>.|TRBJ2-7|TRBV10-2|.
TGCGCCAGCAGTGAGTCGCGGGGCCCTCCCTACGAGCAGTACTTC
CASSESRGPPYEQYF